This T cell receptor beta chain was found in a study of beta chain features in type 1 diabetes. The authors obtained over 98% purity in all sorted populations. TCRB transcripts that were expressed got sequenced, as all of the isolated RNA had been reverse transcribed. Approximately 3.9 million reads per sample were averaged for naive, central memory and regulatory samples. Sequencing was performed with immunoSEQ multiplex PCR; in TCRdb, only in-frame clones are kept and a portion is missing. This sample has around 300,000 clones; under 8.5% occur once, and the top ten carry more than 0.9%. The CDR3 runs to 12 residues. CDR1 SQVTM and CDR2 ANQGSEA come from the germline V gene. Trimming cost V 5 bases and J 6 bases, with 13 bases left between them.

This chain joins TRBV29-1 and TRBJ1-1; D gene ambiguous. This sequence was found in a woman aged 18-29 years in good health. The sample taken for sequencing was central memory CD4+ T cells from blood. CDR3 sequence: CSVSTAPAEAFF. The CDR3 DNA is TGCAGCGTTTCCACAGCACCGGCTGAAGCTTTCTTT.